The following is a T cell receptor beta chain sequence with its context. Its antigen remains unidentified. Germline CDR1 is PRHDT and CDR2 is FYEKMQ (reference sequence). Between the trimmed V and J ends, which lost 4 bases and 3 bases, there was a span of 24 bases. CDR3 length: 18 residues. Building the TCR beta libraries relied on iRepertoire HTBI primers, and CDR3 regions underwent Arm-PCR. TCRdb recomputed calls from the multiplex PCR reads with MiXCR, one row per CDR3 protein. Among around 510,000 distinct CDR3 sequences listed, around 20% were seen once. As for time point: persistent/refractory GD, antithyroid drugs over 5 years with positive TRAb. The TCR library was made from RNA extracted from PBMCs. The data were obtained in a study of regulatory T cells in long-lasting Graves disease. Background on the study: Over 5 years of antithyroid drugs plus positive TSH receptor antibodies defined persistent Graves' disease.

Study-level results: Reduced TCR diversity was observed in persistent Graves' patients versus newly diagnosed patients.

The receptor was derived from a female donor with Graves disease. The source was peripheral blood mononuclear cells (PBMCs), collected when the disease was refractory, from a patient treated with antithyroid drugs. This chain joins TRBV13 and TRBJ1-1; D ambiguous. The CDR3: CASSSGIGRADGDTEAFF. The CDR3 coding sequence is TGTGCCAGCAGCTCGGGAATTGGGAGGGCAGATGGGGACACTGAAGCTTTCTTT.